This paragraph covers one T cell receptor beta chain sequence. Its antigen is not identified. People who had autoimmune disease history or systemic immunosuppression were excluded. Blood samples were obtained at baseline, cycle 4 day 1, and cycle 7 day 1. Germline V CDR1 and CDR2: MNHEY, SVGAGI. This CDR3 spans 14 amino acids. Between the trimmed V and J ends, which lost 3 bases and 11 bases, there was a span of 19 bases. This entry comes from a study of OX40 agonist ivuxolimab in advanced cancers. The study's findings and limits: Some of the lowest clonal expansion was seen in partial responders at 0.1-3.0 mg/kg.

The protocol was immunoSEQ multiplex PCR, while the TCRdb copy is restricted to in-frame clones and leaves out a portion. The data show some 14,000 clones, around 87% seen once. This clonotype originated in an adult with an advanced solid tumor such as melanoma, head and neck, liver or kidney cancer. The material sequenced was CD4+ or CD8+ T cells sorted from blood, taken in a trial of the OX40 agonist ivuxolimab. The V gene is TRBV6-5, the J gene TRBJ1-1; D is possibly TRBD1 (5 bases). CDR3 DNA: TGTGCCAGCAGTTATTCAGGGAGTAGGTCTTTTGCTTTCTTT. Its translation is CASSYSGSRSFAFF.